The rows below give T cell receptor beta chains drawn from one sample of a study of CD8 T cells in ankylosing spondylitis. Each CDR3 protein is one row after TCRdb ran MiXCR on the 5' RACE reads. The sample contains hundreds of thousands of distinct CDR3 sequences, 20% of which appear only once. The sequenced material came from blood, either unsorted or a sorted T cell fraction (not recorded which). The receptors derive from a male donor with ankylosing spondylitis or in good health (not recorded which). Each CDR3 is given with its conserved first and last residue. A D gene is named only where the DNA matches it firmly. Clone size is shown for a subset of rows, as once, few, many or a class of expanded clone.

d_call	v_call	clone_size	j_call	cdr3_aa	cdr3_nt
-	TRBV7-6	-	TRBJ2-1	CASSLVSGAYEQFF	TGTGCCAGCAGCTTAGTATCGGGGGCCTATGAGCAGTTCTTC
-	TRBV12-3/TRBV12-4	-	TRBJ2-3	CASSAVDTQYF	TGTGCCAGCAGCGCCGTAGATACGCAGTATTTT
-	TRBV12-3/TRBV12-4	few	TRBJ1-4	CASSQAGGNEKLFF	TGTGCCAGCAGCCAAGCGGGGGGCAATGAAAAACTGTTTTTT
-	TRBV5-6	many	TRBJ1-2	CASSFVNYGYTF	TGTGCCAGCAGCTTCGTCAACTATGGCTACACCTTC
-	TRBV29-1	once	TRBJ2-5	CSVEGQNQETQYF	TGCAGCGTTGAAGGGCAGAATCAAGAGACCCAGTACTTC
TRBD1	TRBV27	few	TRBJ1-1	CASSLTGTANLGTEAFF	TGTGCCAGCAGTTTAACCGGGACAGCTAACCTGGGGACTGAAGCTTTCTTT
-	TRBV10-3	few	TRBJ1-5	CAISEQGERGQPQHF	TGTGCCATCAGTGAGCAGGGTGAAAGGGGTCAGCCCCAGCATTTT
-	TRBV7-6	many	TRBJ2-2	CASSYRAASDTTGELFF	TGTGCCAGCAGCTACCGAGCGGCTAGCGACACCACCGGGGAGCTGTTTTTT
TRBD1	TRBV20-1	-	TRBJ2-5	CSVTRGLKTQYF	TGCAGTGTTACCAGGGGGCTTAAGACCCAGTACTTC
-	TRBV6-5	many	TRBJ1-3	CASSYSERAALSGNTIYF	TGTGCCAGCAGTTACTCGGAGCGGGCAGCCCTCTCTGGAAACACCATATATTTT
-	TRBV6-5	-	TRBJ1-2	CASSYGDGVGGYTF	TGTGCCAGCAGTTACGGGGATGGGGTGGGCGGCTACACCTTC
TRBD1	TRBV24-1	many	TRBJ1-5	CATSDSRDSDSNQPQHF	TGTGCCACCAGTGACAGTCGGGACAGCGATAGCAATCAGCCCCAGCATTTT
-	TRBV5-1	-	TRBJ2-1	CASSLVPNYNEQFF	TGCGCCAGCAGCTTGGTGCCCAATTACAATGAGCAGTTCTTC
-	TRBV6-5	few	TRBJ1-6	CASSHRQSYNSPLHF	TGTGCCAGCAGTCATCGACAGAGCTATAATTCACCCCTCCACTTT
-	TRBV10-3	few	TRBJ1-1	CAISERMWDLDTEAFF	TGTGCCATCAGTGAGAGGATGTGGGATTTGGACACTGAAGCTTTCTTT
-	TRBV5-1	few	TRBJ1-6	CASSLEQKYSPLHF	TGCGCCAGCAGCTTGGAGCAGAAATATTCACCCCTCCACTTT
-	TRBV12-3/TRBV12-4	-	TRBJ2-2	CASSLEGVTGELFF	TGTGCCAGCAGTTTAGAGGGGGTCACCGGGGAGCTGTTTTTT
-	TRBV12-3/TRBV12-4	few	TRBJ2-1	CASSPQHRMNEQFF	TGTGCCAGCAGTCCCCAACATCGTATGAATGAGCAGTTCTTC
TRBD2	TRBV6-5	-	TRBJ2-1	CARSYSSQLAGAGNEQFF	TGTGCCAGGAGTTACTCGAGTCAGCTAGCGGGAGCGGGGAATGAGCAGTTCTTC
-	TRBV30	few	TRBJ1-2	CAWRGYGYTF	TGTGCCTGGCGGGGGTATGGCTACACCTTC
-	TRBV9	-	TRBJ2-3	CASSVGGRGTDTQYF	TGTGCCAGCAGCGTAGGAGGCAGAGGCACAGATACGCAGTATTTT
-	TRBV3-1	few	TRBJ1-1	CASSHAGGNTEAFF	TGTGCCAGCAGCCACGCTGGGGGGAACACTGAAGCTTTCTTT
-	TRBV7-3	few	TRBJ1-5	CASSLTPNQPQHF	TGTGCCAGCAGCTTAACCCCGAATCAGCCCCAGCATTTT
TRBD1	TRBV12-3/TRBV12-4	-	TRBJ1-2	CASKGQANYGYTF	TGTGCCAGCAAAGGACAGGCGAACTATGGCTACACCTTC
TRBD1	TRBV12-3/TRBV12-4	many	TRBJ1-5	CASSGGTGNNQPQHF	TGTGCCAGCAGTGGCGGGACAGGAAACAATCAGCCCCAGCATTTT
-	TRBV14	-	TRBJ1-6	CASSLLGNSPLHF	TGTGCCAGCAGCCTGTTGGGGAATTCACCCCTCCACTTT
-	TRBV4-1	-	TRBJ1-1	CASSRASGDTEAFF	TGCGCCAGCAGCAGGGCCTCTGGCGACACTGAAGCTTTCTTT
-	TRBV28	many	TRBJ1-2	CASSPSFLNYGYTF	TGTGCCAGCAGTCCCAGTTTCCTTAACTATGGCTACACCTTC
TRBD1	TRBV29-1	-	TRBJ2-3	CSVDRGLDTQYF	TGCAGCGTAGACAGGGGGTTAGATACGCAGTATTTT
-	TRBV12-3/TRBV12-4	few	TRBJ1-1	CASRSRAENTEAFF	TGTGCCAGCAGATCCCGGGCCGAGAACACTGAAGCTTTCTTT
-	TRBV7-2	many	TRBJ2-2	CASSLAGNTGELFF	TGCGCCAGCAGCTTGGCAGGGAACACCGGGGAGCTGTTTTTT
-	TRBV29-1	many	TRBJ1-1	CSVGSRQGIPEAFF	TGCAGCGTTGGTTCGCGGCAGGGTATTCCTGAAGCTTTCTTT
TRBD2	TRBV7-3	few	TRBJ2-2	CASSSLGREITGELFF	TGTGCCAGCAGCTCCCTGGGGCGGGAGATCACCGGGGAGCTGTTTTTT
-	TRBV10-3	few	TRBJ1-1	CAISERNRVEAFF	TGTGCCATCAGTGAGCGGAATAGGGTTGAAGCTTTCTTT
-	TRBV29-1	-	TRBJ2-1	CSVAREGNEQFF	TGCAGCGTTGCGAGGGAAGGCAATGAGCAGTTCTTC
-	TRBV20-1	-	TRBJ2-1	CSARDVSGTYNEQFF	TGCAGTGCTAGAGATGTAAGCGGAACTTACAATGAGCAGTTCTTC
-	TRBV20-1	few	TRBJ1-1	CSARKGGSMNTEAFF	TGCAGTGCTAGAAAAGGGGGAAGCATGAACACTGAAGCTTTCTTT
TRBD1	TRBV5-4	many	TRBJ2-1	CASSTGQGASNEQFF	TGTGCCAGCAGCACCGGACAGGGGGCAAGTAATGAGCAGTTCTTC
-	TRBV20-1	-	TRBJ2-2	CSARSPFANTGELFF	TGCAGTGCTAGAAGTCCCTTCGCGAACACCGGGGAGCTGTTTTTT
-	TRBV4-1	many	TRBJ1-6	CASSSWTDTNSPLHF	TGCGCCAGCAGCTCCTGGACGGATACAAATTCACCCCTCCACTTT
TRBD2	TRBV7-8	-	TRBJ2-1	CASSSQTSGGFEFF	TGTGCCAGCAGCTCACAGACTAGCGGGGGGTTTGAGTTCTTC
TRBD1	TRBV5-5	-	TRBJ1-1	CASSLGITGGARAEAFF	TGTGCCAGCAGCTTAGGGATTACAGGGGGCGCGAGGGCTGAAGCTTTCTTT
TRBD2	TRBV7-9	few	TRBJ2-1	CASSPAGTSGVNEQFF	TGTGCCAGCAGCCCCGCCGGGACTAGCGGGGTAAATGAGCAGTTCTTC
-	TRBV20-1	-	TRBJ2-1	CSARGSEQFF	TGCAGTGCTAGGGGGAGTGAGCAGTTCTTC
-	TRBV20-1	-	TRBJ2-1	CSARVGSYNEQFF	TGCAGTGCTAGAGTAGGCAGCTACAATGAGCAGTTCTTC
-	TRBV12-3/TRBV12-4	-	TRBJ2-1	CASSTGGPFADEQFF	TGTGCCAGCAGTACGGGCGGACCCTTCGCGGATGAGCAGTTCTTC
-	TRBV5-1	many	TRBJ1-6	CASSGESYNSPLHF	TGCGCCAGCAGCGGGGAATCATATAATTCACCCCTCCACTTT
-	TRBV3-1	-	TRBJ2-2	CASSQVFGPRIKTGELFF	TGTGCCAGCAGCCAAGTTTTCGGCCCACGGATTAAAACCGGGGAGCTGTTTTTT